This T cell receptor (beta chain) comes out of a study of shared clonotypes between healthy human individuals. Background on the study: For every donor, three CD4 naive, three CD4 memory, two CD8 naive and one CD8 memory plates were used.

Germline assignment: CDR1 MNHEY and CDR2 SMNVEV (reference sequence). V shed 5 bases and J 7 bases; nucleotides not matched to a gene: 15. This CDR3 has 17 amino acids. Here immunoSEQ multiplex PCR was the method, and the copy in TCRdb shows in-frame clones only, minus some. The sample consists of some 1 million clones, approximately 70% of them appearing once. None of the donors, who were healthy HIV-negative adults, had recently had acute infections or vaccinations. The J gene is TRBJ2-1, the V gene TRBV27; the match to TRBD1 covers 9 bases. The sequenced material came from memory CD4+ T cells sorted from blood. Sample subset: CD45RA-negative fraction. The clonotype was recovered from a man aged 18 to 30 in good health. The CDR3 DNA is TGTGCCAGCAGTCCGACCTCTTCCGGGACAGGGAGGAATGAGCAGTTCTTC. Protein sequence: CASSPTSSGTGRNEQFF.